A single sample gave rise to the 19 T cell receptor beta chains below, sequenced in a study of T cells after yellow fever vaccination. TCRdb reanalysed the 5' RACE reads using MiXCR and keeps one entry per CDR3 protein. Among hundreds of thousands of distinct CDR3 sequences listed, approximately 3.9% were seen once. Sequenced material: PBMCs, taken on the day of the yellow fever booster vaccination. These receptors were taken from a man aged 18 to 29 who received the YFV17D yellow fever vaccine.

This clonotype was counted many times. The chain employs TRBV4-1 and TRBJ2-7; 10 nucleotides line up with TRBD1. The V segment lost 4 bases and the J segment 4 bases; nucleotides outside the gene matches: 4. Germline V gene sequence: CDR1 MGHRA, CDR2 YSYEKL. The CDR3 extends over 14 amino acids. The CDR3 DNA follows: TGCGCCAGCAGCCCGACGGACAGGGGGTACGAGCAGTACTTC. Its protein product is CASSPTDRGYEQYF.

This clonotype has a handful of counts. The V gene is TRBV18, the J gene TRBJ2-1; either TRBD1 or TRBD2 may supply D (6 bases each). Trimming took off 3 bases at V and 2 bases at J, with 11 bases between the two ends. CDR1 is KGHSH, CDR2 LQKENI, per germline. There are 15 residues in the CDR3. CDR3 nucleotide sequence: TGTGCCAGCTCACCCGGGGGCCCTCCCTACAATGAGCAGTTCTTC. Protein sequence: CASSPGGPPYNEQFF. The full variable domain, completed using reference TRBV18 and TRBJ2-1, is NAGVMQNPRHLVRRRGQEARLRCSPMKGHSHVYWYRQLPEEGLKFMVYLQKENIIDESGMPKERFSAEFPKEGPSILRIQQVVRGDSAAYFCASSPGGPPYNEQFFGPGTRLTVL.

This clonotype was detected many times. The chain joins TRBV29-1 to TRBJ2-1, with D possibly being TRBD2 (5 bases). Looked up from germline, CDR1 is SQVTM and CDR2 is ANQGSEA. Trimming stripped 4 bases from V and 6 bases from J, with 19 bases between. CDR3 length: 15 residues. CDR3 protein: CSVVAWESSPNEQFF. The CDR3 DNA follows: TGCAGCGTTGTGGCGTGGGAGTCGTCCCCCAATGAGCAGTTCTTC.

This clonotype was recorded at least ten times. This chain uses TRBV5-1 with TRBJ1-1, with D possibly matching TRBD1 (6 bases). Germline CDR1 reads SGHRS; CDR2 reads YFSETQ. The CDR3 has 15 residues. V was clipped by 1 base and J by 4 bases, with 14 bases between them. The CDR3 DNA reads as TGCGCCAGCAGCTTGTCAGGGGATGGAGGCACTGAAGCTTTCTTT. Translating gives CASSLSGDGGTEAFF.

This clonotype was picked up many times. The rearrangement links TRBV27 to TRBJ1-3; D call uncertain. The CDR3 is 13 amino acids. V shed 1 base and J shed 2 bases, with 3 bases lying between them. Germline CDR1 reads MNHEY; CDR2 reads SMNVEV (reference sequence). CDR3 nucleotides: TGTGCCAGCAGTTTATTGCCTGGAAACACCATATATTTT. Residues: CASSLLPGNTIYF.

V and J are TRBV4-3 and TRBJ1-2; D not certain. The V end was cut by 0 bases, the J end by 0 bases, with 8 bases between. Germline CDR1 reads LGHNA; CDR2 reads YSLEER. The CDR3 length is 15 residues. CDR3 loop: CASSQDQLTNYGYTF. The CDR3 DNA reads TGCGCCAGCAGCCAAGACCAGCTTACTAACTATGGCTACACCTTC.

This clonotype showed up just a few times. The chain employs TRBV30 and TRBJ2-2; D is possibly TRBD2 (6 bases). V was clipped by 0 bases and J by 6 bases, with 8 bases between them. Germline V CDR1 and CDR2: GTSNPN, SVGIG (reference sequence). The CDR3 has 13 amino acids. CDR3 nucleotide sequence: TGTGCCTGGAGTGTAGGAGGGTCCGGGGAGCTGTTTTTT. This encodes CAWSVGGSGELFF.

This clonotype was seen at least ten times. The chain links TRBV25-1 to TRBJ2-5; D unclear. There are 15 residues in the CDR3. V was pared by 1 base and J by 5 bases, with 14 bases between. The V gene's germline CDR1 is MGHDK and CDR2 SYGVNS. The CDR3, as DNA: TGTGCCAGCAGTGAATCCGGGCGGATGGGGGAGACCCAGTACTTC. Its protein is CASSESGRMGETQYF.

This clonotype has a handful of counts. The chain combines TRBV3-1 with TRBJ2-1; 8 positions agree with TRBD2. Losses at the gene ends were 2 bases for V and 3 bases for J; bases not matched to a gene: 3. The CDR3 consists of 15 residues. Germline loops: CDR1 LGHDT, CDR2 YNNKEL (reference sequence). The CDR3 DNA reads as TGTGCCAGCAGCCAAACGGGAGGGTTCTACAATGAGCAGTTCTTC. Its protein product is CASSQTGGFYNEQFF.

The chain couples TRBV5-6 to TRBJ1-6; TRBD1 matches 8 bases. Germline lookup yields CDR1 SGHDT and CDR2 YYEEEE. Losses at the gene ends were 5 bases for V and 7 bases for J; bases not matched to a gene: 8. This CDR3 spans 15 amino acids. The CDR3 nucleotides read TGTGCCAGCAGGGATCGGACAGGGCGCAATTCACCCCTCCACTTT. Amino acid sequence: CASRDRTGRNSPLHF.

At least ten counts were recorded for this clonotype. The V call is TRBV7-2, the J call TRBJ2-5; maybe TRBD2 (7 bases). Per the germline V gene, CDR1 is SGHTA and CDR2 is FQGNSA. Trimming left V 2 bases short and J 4 bases short, with 17 bases between. This CDR3 has 16 amino acids. CDR3 loop: CASSLNGGASAETQYF. The CDR3 DNA sequence: TGTGCCAGCAGCTTAAATGGGGGGGCCTCCGCAGAGACCCAGTACTTC.

This clonotype came up many times. The chain links TRBV6-2 or TRBV6-3 to TRBJ2-1, with D possibly matching TRBD2 (6 bases). Germline V lookup: CDR1 MNHEY, CDR2 SVGEGT. This CDR3 contains 14 residues. The V end was cut by 1 base, the J end by 3 bases, with 7 bases between. The CDR3 loop reads CASSYYGSYNEQFF. The CDR3 coding sequence is TGTGCCAGCAGTTACTACGGGAGCTACAATGAGCAGTTCTTC.

The chain recombines TRBV18 with TRBJ2-5, with TRBD1 matching over 10 bases. The CDR3 spans 20 residues. V trimming: 3 bases; J trimming: 4 bases; junction bases outside the gene matches: 20. Germline V gene sequence: CDR1 KGHSH, CDR2 LQKENI. Written as DNA, the CDR3 is TGTGCCAGCTCACCCCCCTCCGGTGACAGGGGGCCCCCCCAGGCAGAGACCCAGTACTTC. It specifies CASSPPSGDRGPPQAETQYF.

The CDR3 sequence is CASSLARLNEKLFF. The CDR3 region has the DNA TGTGCCAGCAGTTTAGCCCGGCTGAATGAAAAACTGTTTTTT. This rearrangement joins TRBV12-3 or TRBV12-4 to TRBJ1-4; no definite D call. The CDR3 totals 14 residues. Deletions cut 0 bases from V and 5 bases from J, with 7 bases between.

This clonotype has only a few counts. The chain joins TRBV7-9 to TRBJ2-7; possibly TRBD1 or TRBD2 for D (5 bases each). The ends were cut back, 2 bases at V and 0 bases at J, with 14 bases in the middle. CDR1 and CDR2 from the germline V gene are SEHNR and FQNEAQ (reference sequence). The CDR3 is 16 amino acids. CDR3 loop: CASSLYRTQGSYEQYF. DNA for the CDR3: TGTGCCAGCAGCTTATATCGGACTCAGGGCTCCTACGAGCAGTACTTC.

This clonotype was seen at least ten times. The chain couples TRBV15 to TRBJ2-2; D is uncertain. Trimming took off 5 bases at V and 1 base at J, with 8 bases between the two ends. The CDR3 extends over 14 amino acids. Germline V CDR1 and CDR2: LNHNV, YYDKDF (reference sequence). This CDR3 is CATSPTGNTGELFF. As DNA, the CDR3 is TGTGCCACCAGCCCAACGGGGAACACCGGGGAGCTGTTTTTT.

This clonotype was picked up many times. This sequence joins TRBV6-2 or TRBV6-3 and TRBJ2-3, with D perhaps matching TRBD2 (5 bases). The CDR3 is 14 residues long. The V and J ends lost 6 bases and 10 bases respectively, with 20 bases between them. CDR1 MNHEY and CDR2 SVGEGT come from the germline V gene. CDR3 coding DNA: TGTGCCAGCAGCCGGTCCTCAGGAGGAGAGTCGCAGTATTTT. This translates into CASSRSSGGESQYF.

The V call is TRBV10-3, the J call TRBJ1-6, with D tentatively TRBD1 (6 bases). The CDR3 contains 14 residues. Trimming left V 5 bases short and J 10 bases short, with 15 bases between. Germline loops: CDR1 ENHRY, CDR2 SYGVKD. The CDR3: CAISRGAGDSPLHF. CDR3 coding DNA: TGTGCCATCAGTCGGGGGGCGGGAGACTCACCCCTCCACTTT.

In its sample, this clonotype was seen a few times. This rearrangement joins TRBV12-3 or TRBV12-4 to TRBJ1-2; no reliable D call. The CDR3 runs 15 residues. The V end was cut by 6 bases, the J end by 6 bases, with 20 bases between. The CDR3 spells CASSTAGSTNNGYTF. CDR3 sequence (DNA): TGTGCCAGCAGCACCGCGGGATCGACAAATAATGGCTACACCTTC.